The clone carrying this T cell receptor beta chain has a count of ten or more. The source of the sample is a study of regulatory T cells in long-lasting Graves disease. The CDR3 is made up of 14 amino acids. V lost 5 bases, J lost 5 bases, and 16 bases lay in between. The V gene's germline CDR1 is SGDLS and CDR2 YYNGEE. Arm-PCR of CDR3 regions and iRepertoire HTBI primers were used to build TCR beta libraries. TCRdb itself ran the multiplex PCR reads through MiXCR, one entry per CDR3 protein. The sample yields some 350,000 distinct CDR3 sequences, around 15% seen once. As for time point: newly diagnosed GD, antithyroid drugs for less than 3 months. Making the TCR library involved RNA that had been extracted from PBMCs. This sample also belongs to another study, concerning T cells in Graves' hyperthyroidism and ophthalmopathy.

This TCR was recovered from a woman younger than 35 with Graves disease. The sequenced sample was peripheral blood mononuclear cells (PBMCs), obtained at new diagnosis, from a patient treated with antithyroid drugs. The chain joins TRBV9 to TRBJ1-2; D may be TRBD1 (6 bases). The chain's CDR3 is CASSVDDRTYGYTF. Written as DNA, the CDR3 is TGTGCCAGCAGTGTCGACGACAGGACTTATGGCTACACCTTC.